This T cell receptor beta chain appears in the sequencing data of a study of beta chain features in type 1 diabetes. Isolated RNA was reverse transcribed in full, so expressed TCRB transcripts were sequenced. TCRdb's table, derived via immunoSEQ multiplex PCR, lists solely in-frame clones and lacks some. The sample lists some 230,000 clones; over 8.5% were seen once. Comment on this clone: Its antigen is as yet unknown.

Every donor had blood drawn once into heparin, approximately 110 mL on average. Study findings and constraints: The naive, central memory and Treg TCRB repertoires showed an apparent similarity that was greater among patients than among healthy donors. Insertions at VDJ junctions were less frequent in type 1 diabetes patients. These patients also deleted more nucleotides at the same junctions.

The sequence was collected from a young woman in good health. The sample was naive CD4+ T cells from blood.

This CDR3 is CAWSVGRAYEQYF. In nucleotides, the CDR3 is TGTGCCTGGAGTGTCGGCAGGGCCTACGAGCAGTACTTC. V is TRBV30 and J is TRBJ2-7, with TRBD1 as a possible D gene (5 bases). Trimming removed 0 bases from V and 2 bases from J, with 8 bases in between. Germline V gives CDR1 GTSNPN, CDR2 SVGIG (reference sequence). The CDR3 is made up of 13 amino acids.